The 25 T cell receptor beta chains listed next were all sequenced from one sample in a study of OX40 agonist ivuxolimab in advanced cancers. Sequencing used immunoSEQ multiplex PCR; TCRdb keeps in-frame clones, though not all of them. The data contain some 86,000 clones, under 85% of them seen just once; the ten biggest clones take up around 3.8%. This sample comprised CD4+ or CD8+ T cells sorted from blood, obtained in a trial of the OX40 agonist ivuxolimab. The source of these receptors is an adult with an advanced solid tumor such as melanoma, head and neck, liver or kidney cancer.

This clone was recorded only once. The chain combines TRBV5-1 with TRBJ1-5; a possible D gene is TRBD1 (5 bases). The V and J ends lost 1 base and 9 bases respectively, with 14 bases between them. Germline lookup yields CDR1 SGHRS and CDR2 YFSETQ. CDR3 size: 14 residues. In DNA, the CDR3 is TGCGCCAGCAGCTTGAGTACGGGGGGAATGCCCCAGCATTTT. It codes for CASSLSTGGMPQHF.

This sequence joins TRBV4-3 and TRBJ2-3; D is ambiguous. Trimming took 0 bases from V and 2 from J, leaving 3 bases between them. The CDR3 covers 13 residues. From germline, CDR1 is LGHNA and CDR2 YSLEER. CDR3 sequence (DNA): TGCGCCAGCAGCCAAGATACCACAGATACGCAGTATTTT. Translating gives CASSQDTTDTQYF.

In this sample, this clone turned up once. V gene TRBV7-9 combines with J gene TRBJ2-2, with unresolved D. With 3 bases removed from V and 6 bases from J, the gap between germline ends came to 5 bases. Germline V gives CDR1 SEHNR, CDR2 FQNEAQ (reference sequence). The CDR3 has 12 residues. The CDR3 DNA reads as TGTGCCAGCAGCTTTTGGTCCGGGGAGCTGTTTTTT. It is translated as CASSFWSGELFF.

The chain couples TRBV6-6 to TRBJ2-1; D uncertain. The V and J ends lost 6 bases and 4 bases respectively, with 4 bases between them. The V gene's germline CDR1 is MNHNY and CDR2 SVGAGI (reference sequence). CDR3 length equals 11 residues. This CDR3 is CASRSYNEQFF. The CDR3 nucleotides read TGTGCCAGCAGGTCATACAATGAGCAGTTCTTC.

V gene TRBV4-3 combines with J gene TRBJ2-7; D might be TRBD1 (6 bases). Trimming shortened V by 0 bases and J by 3 bases, and 12 bases separated the two germline ends. The V gene's germline CDR1 is LGHNA and CDR2 YSLEER. The CDR3 contains 15 residues. For the CDR3, the DNA is TGCGCCAGCAGCCAAGAGTTGGACAGAGACTACGAGCAGTACTTC. Its translation: CASSQELDRDYEQYF.

The J gene is TRBJ1-1, the V gene TRBV28, with TRBD1 identical over 9 bases. V lost 2 bases to trimming and J lost 10 bases; unmatched junction nucleotides: 17. Germline assignment: CDR1 MDHEN and CDR2 SYDVKM. The CDR3 has 17 amino acids. Here the CDR3 DNA reads TGTGCCAGCAGTTTAGAAGACAGGGGGAGGCTTCTTAGGGGAGCTTTCTTT. As protein: CASSLEDRGRLLRGAFF.

This clone was observed a single time. The chain employs TRBV5-4 and TRBJ2-1; D gene uncertain. CDR3 size: 13 residues. Germline lookup yields CDR1 SGHNT and CDR2 YYREEE (reference sequence). The germline V and J ends were trimmed by 4 bases and 10 bases, with 15 bases remaining between them. In DNA form, the CDR3 reads TGTGCCAGCAGCCCAGGTCCCGCGGTAGAGCAGTTCTTC. This encodes CASSPGPAVEQFF.

This clone has more than one count but fewer than ten. The CDR3 nucleotides are TGTGCCAGCAGCTCCCGCAACACCGGGGAGCTGTTTTTT. This translates into CASSSRNTGELFF. This chain joins TRBV11-3 and TRBJ2-2; D is uncertain. Deletions cut 4 bases from V and 2 bases from J, with 5 bases between. The CDR3 sequence is 13 residues long. Germline V gene data show CDR1 as SGHNT and CDR2 as YENEEA.

V and J are TRBV2 and TRBJ1-5; 9 nucleotides match TRBD1. Germline CDR1 reads SNHLY; CDR2 reads FYNNEI. V shed 6 bases and J 5 bases; nucleotides not matched to a gene: 5. The CDR3 length is 14 residues. The CDR3 region is CASSPGTGYQPQHF. CDR3 bases: TGTGCCAGCAGCCCCGGGACAGGGTATCAGCCCCAGCATTTT. Using reference TRBV2 and TRBJ1-5 for the parts outside the CDR3, the full variable domain is EPEVTQTPSHQVTQMGQEVILRCVPISNHLYFYWYRQILGQKVEFLVSFYNNEISEKSEIFDDQFSVERPDGSNFTLKIRSTKLEDSAMYFCASSPGTGYQPQHFGDGTRLSIL.

V is TRBV10-3 and J is TRBJ1-1; D is unresolved. CDR1 ENHRY and CDR2 SYGVKD come from the germline V gene. V was pared by 0 bases and J by 4 bases, with 6 bases between. The CDR3 spans 13 residues. CDR3 sequence (DNA): TGTGCCATCAGTGAGTCGCCGGTCACTGAAGCTTTCTTT. Protein sequence: CAISESPVTEAFF.

V and J are TRBV27 and TRBJ1-5; no definite D call. Germline V gives CDR1 MNHEY, CDR2 SMNVEV (reference sequence). V was cut by 5 bases and J by 6 bases, with 8 bases left in between. This CDR3 is built from 12 residues. For the CDR3, the DNA is TGTGCCAGCAGTCGGTGGGGTCAGCCCCAGCATTTT. It codes for CASSRWGQPQHF.

This clone was seen once. The chain employs TRBV2 and TRBJ2-7; 7 bases align to TRBD1. Germline CDR1 and CDR2: SNHLY and FYNNEI. This CDR3 has 16 residues. The J segment lost 3 bases and the V segment lost 5 bases, leaving 13 bases of the junction unmatched. This CDR3 reads CASSWGWTGNRYEQYF. For the CDR3, the DNA is TGTGCCAGCAGTTGGGGGTGGACAGGTAACCGCTACGAGCAGTACTTC. The full variable domain, rest sourced from reference TRBV2 and TRBJ2-7, is EPEVTQTPSHQVTQMGQEVILRCVPISNHLYFYWYRQILGQKVEFLVSFYNNEISEKSEIFDDQFSVERPDGSNFTLKIRSTKLEDSAMYFCASSWGWTGNRYEQYFGPGTRLTVT.

The chain recombines TRBV30 with TRBJ2-5; D perhaps matches TRBD2 (5 bases). V was clipped by 0 bases and J by 4 bases, with 9 bases between them. CDR1 and CDR2 from the germline V gene are GTSNPN and SVGIG (reference sequence). There are 13 residues in the CDR3. The CDR3: CAWSVARGETQYF. In DNA form, the CDR3 reads TGTGCCTGGAGTGTAGCTCGGGGAGAGACCCAGTACTTC. The full variable domain, with the rest looked up from reference TRBV30 and TRBJ2-5, is SQTIHQWPATLVQPVGSPLSLECTVEGTSNPNLYWYRQAAGRGLQLLFYSVGIGQISSEVPQNLSASRPQDRQFILSSKKLLLSDSGFYLCAWSVARGETQYFGPGTRLLVL.

The chain has TRBV6-5 and TRBJ2-1; D remains ambiguous. The CDR3 is 14 amino acids. Germline V CDR1 and CDR2: MNHEY, SVGAGI. The V end lost 5 bases, the J end lost 8 bases, and 16 bases lay between the germline ends. CDR3 in DNA: TGTGCCAGCAGTCCCCTCTATCAGACCCATGAGCAGTTCTTC. Protein sequence: CASSPLYQTHEQFF.

The V gene is TRBV19, the J gene TRBJ2-5; the D is unclear. Deletions cut 3 bases from V and 4 bases from J, with 12 bases between. Germline V CDR1 and CDR2: LNHDA, SQIVND (reference sequence). CDR3 length: 14 residues. In DNA, the CDR3 is TGTGCCAGTAGTATCCTGGGGAACGGAGAGACCCAGTACTTC. Translated: CASSILGNGETQYF.

The rearrangement joins TRBV28 to TRBJ2-2; the match to TRBD2 covers 9 bases. The CDR3 has 15 residues. Trimming cost V 6 bases and J 7 bases; bases outside gene matches: 9. The germline CDR1 and CDR2 sequences are MDHEN and SYDVKM. Here the CDR3 DNA reads TGTGCCAGCAGGGACGGCGGGAGGGCCTACGGGGAGCTGTTTTTT. Its translation: CASRDGGRAYGELFF.

This clone was observed a handful of times. CDR3 bases: TGTGCCAGCAGCCCTGATCATAGCAATCAGCCCCAGCATTTT. This encodes CASSPDHSNQPQHF. The genes are TRBV7-2 and TRBJ1-5; D unresolved. CDR3 length: 14 amino acids. Germline V gene sequence: CDR1 SGHTA, CDR2 FQGNSA. The germline V and J ends were trimmed by 5 bases and 0 bases, with 8 bases remaining between them.

This chain joins TRBV9 and TRBJ2-5, with D possibly called TRBD1 or TRBD2 (5 bases each). CDR1 and CDR2 (germline): SGDLS, YYNGEE. Trimming pared 4 bases from V and 1 base from J, leaving 26 bases between. This CDR3 region has 19 residues. The DNA for the CDR3 is TGTGCCAGCAGCCCCTCTGGGGGTGTGGGATACGACCCCCAAGAGACCCAGTACTTC. As protein: CASSPSGGVGYDPQETQYF.

This chain joins TRBV9 and TRBJ1-2, with D uncertain. This CDR3 is 12 amino acids long. V was cut by 2 bases and J by 8 bases, with 10 bases left in between. Germline-derived CDR1 and CDR2 are SGDLS and YYNGEE. CDR3 in DNA: TGTGCCAGCAGCGTGGGCCGGAGGGGCTACACCTTC. It specifies CASSVGRRGYTF.

This clone was counted a few times. The V call is TRBV28, the J call TRBJ2-7; D may be TRBD1 (6 bases). The ends were cut back, 5 bases at V and 5 bases at J, with 16 bases in the middle. This CDR3 spans 14 amino acids. CDR1 and CDR2 (germline): MDHEN, SYDVKM. The DNA for the CDR3 is TGTGCCAGCAGTCCGGGAACAGGGACCCACGAGCAGTACTTC. It is translated as CASSPGTGTHEQYF.

The CDR3 nucleotides are TGTGCCAGCAGTGCCACGGGGGCCCCTATCAATCAGCCCCAGCATTTT. Protein sequence: CASSATGAPINQPQHF. V and J are TRBV28 and TRBJ1-5; the D gene is possibly TRBD1 (6 bases). The germline CDR1 and CDR2 sequences are MDHEN and SYDVKM. V was shortened by 5 bases and J by 3 bases, with 17 bases between the two germline ends. This CDR3 has 16 amino acids.

The rearrangement uses TRBV7-9 and TRBJ1-4, with D maybe TRBD1 (5 bases). Germline V gene data show CDR1 as SEHNR and CDR2 as FQNEAQ (reference sequence). The CDR3 consists of 13 residues. Trimming removed 5 bases at V and 8 bases at J, with 12 bases between. The CDR3 protein is CASSPGWGEKLFF. DNA of the CDR3: TGTGCCAGCAGCCCCGGTTGGGGCGAAAAACTGTTTTTT. The full variable domain, rest sourced from reference TRBV7-9 and TRBJ1-4, is DTGVSQNPRHKITKRGQNVTFRCDPISEHNRLYWYRQTLGQGPEFLTYFQNEAQLEKSRLLSDRFSAERPKGSFSTLEIQRTEQGDSAMYLCASSPGWGEKLFFGSGTQLSVL.

This clone was counted once. This sequence joins TRBV30 and TRBJ2-7, with D perhaps given as TRBD1 or TRBD2 (5 bases each). Trimming left V 8 bases short and J 2 bases short, with 22 bases between. In germline, CDR1 is GTSNPN, CDR2 SVGIG (reference sequence). The CDR3 contains 15 residues. The CDR3 sequence: CALKRGIGGTYEQYF. Here the CDR3 DNA reads TGTGCCCTCAAGCGAGGGATTGGGGGAACCTACGAGCAGTACTTC.

This clone was picked up a small number of times. The chain links TRBV28 to TRBJ1-5; tentatively, D is TRBD1 (5 bases). This CDR3 is built from 13 residues. CDR1 is MDHEN and CDR2 is SYDVKM in the germline V gene. Trimming stripped 6 bases from V and 5 bases from J, with 11 bases between. CDR3: CASSPRDYQPQHF. The CDR3 region has the DNA TGTGCCAGCAGCCCACGGGACTATCAGCCCCAGCATTTT.

The chain is built from TRBV28 and TRBJ2-7; D is uncertain. CDR1 MDHEN and CDR2 SYDVKM come from the germline V gene. Trimming took off 1 base at V and 3 bases at J, with 7 bases between the two ends. The CDR3 runs 13 residues. The DNA for the CDR3 is TGTGCCAGCAGTTTATCAACCTTCTACGAGCAGTACTTC. Encoded protein: CASSLSTFYEQYF.